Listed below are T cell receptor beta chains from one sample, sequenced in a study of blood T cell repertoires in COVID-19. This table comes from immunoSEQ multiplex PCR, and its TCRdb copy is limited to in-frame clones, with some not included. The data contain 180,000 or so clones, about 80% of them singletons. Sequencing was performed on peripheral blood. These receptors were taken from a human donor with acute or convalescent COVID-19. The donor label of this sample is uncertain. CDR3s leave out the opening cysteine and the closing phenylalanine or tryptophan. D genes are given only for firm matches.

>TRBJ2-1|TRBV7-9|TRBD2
ASSSSGRAQEQF
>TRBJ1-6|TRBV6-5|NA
ASTPGFGNSPLH
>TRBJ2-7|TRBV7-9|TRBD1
ASSFGTGVDEQY
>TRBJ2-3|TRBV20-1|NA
SASTFGVSGTDTQY
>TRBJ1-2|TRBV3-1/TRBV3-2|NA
ASSQVHREQGYT
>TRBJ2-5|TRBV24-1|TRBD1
ATSARTGSSETQY
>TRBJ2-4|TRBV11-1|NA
ASSLQGFHIQY
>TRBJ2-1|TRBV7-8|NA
ASSSRTESYNEQF
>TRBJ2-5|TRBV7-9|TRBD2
ASSPGGNQETQY
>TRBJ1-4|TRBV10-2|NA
ASSPVGLKLF
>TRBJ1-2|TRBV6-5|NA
ASRAGINYGYT
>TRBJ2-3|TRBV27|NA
ASSWGRPDTQY
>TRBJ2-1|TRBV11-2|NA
ASSPSGLVNDEQF
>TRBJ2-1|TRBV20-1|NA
SARREQQF